This record looks at one TCR beta chain sequence and its context. TCRdb keeps only in-frame clones here, not all; method: immunoSEQ multiplex PCR. The sample holds fewer than 350,000 clones, 75% to 90% seen once. Germline-derived CDR1 and CDR2 are KGHDR and SFDVKD. V dropped 1 base and J dropped 5; count of bases not matched to a gene: 3. This CDR3 has 14 residues. The record originates from a study of blood T cell repertoires in COVID-19. J is TRBJ2-5 and V is TRBV24-1; 7 nucleotides line up with TRBD2. The sample consisted of PBMCs or T cells enriched from blood (not recorded which). This clonotype originated in a woman in her 30s who had been exposed to COVID-19. The CDR3, as DNA: TGTGCCACCAGTGATTTTGGGGGAGGGGAGACCCAGTACTTC. It codes for CATSDFGGGETQYF.